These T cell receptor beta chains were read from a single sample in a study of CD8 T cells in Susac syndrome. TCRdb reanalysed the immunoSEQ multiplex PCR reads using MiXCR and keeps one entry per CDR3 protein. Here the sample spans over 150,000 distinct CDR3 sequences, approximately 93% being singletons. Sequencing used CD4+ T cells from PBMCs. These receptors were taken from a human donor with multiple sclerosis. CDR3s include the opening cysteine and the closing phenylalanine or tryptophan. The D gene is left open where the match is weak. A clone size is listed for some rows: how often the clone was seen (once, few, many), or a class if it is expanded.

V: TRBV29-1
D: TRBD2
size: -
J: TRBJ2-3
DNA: TGCAGCGTTGGCCCAGCGGGATATACAGATACGCAGTATTTT
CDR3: CSVGPAGYTDTQYF

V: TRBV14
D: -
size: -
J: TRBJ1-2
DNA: TGTGCCAGCAGCCCGTACTCGGGACGGAGGACTAACTATGGCTACACCTTC
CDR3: CASSPYSGRRTNYGYTF

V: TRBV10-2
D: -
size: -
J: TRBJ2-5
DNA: TGCGCCAGCAGCGGACGACGGATCCAAGAGACCCAGTACTTC
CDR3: CASSGRRIQETQYF

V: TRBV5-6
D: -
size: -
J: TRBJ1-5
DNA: TGTGCCAGCAGCTCCGCGCGGGGGGCGCCTCAGCCCCAGCATTTT
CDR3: CASSSARGAPQPQHF

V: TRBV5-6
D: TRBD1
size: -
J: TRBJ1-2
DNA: TGTGCCAGTGAGACAGGGCGTAACTATGGCTACACCTTC
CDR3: CASETGRNYGYTF

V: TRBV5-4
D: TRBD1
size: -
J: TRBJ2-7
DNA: TGTGCCAGCAGCTCTACAGGGGTAAACGAGCAGTACTTC
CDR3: CASSSTGVNEQYF

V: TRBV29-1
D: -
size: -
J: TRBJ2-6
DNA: TGCGGCGGGCGGTCCTCTGGGGCCAACGTCCTGACTTTC
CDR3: CGGRSSGANVLTF

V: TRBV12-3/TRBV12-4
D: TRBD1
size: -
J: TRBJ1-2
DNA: TGTGCCAGCAGTTTAGTCCCGACAGGGGGCGCGAGCGGCTACACCTTC
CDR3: CASSLVPTGGASGYTF

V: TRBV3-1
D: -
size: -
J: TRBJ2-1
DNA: TGTGCCAGCAGCCAAGGCGCACTAAATGAGCAGTTCTTC
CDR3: CASSQGALNEQFF

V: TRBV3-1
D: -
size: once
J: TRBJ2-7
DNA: TGTGCCAGCAGCCAGTCGGAATGGAACGAGCAGTACTTC
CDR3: CASSQSEWNEQYF

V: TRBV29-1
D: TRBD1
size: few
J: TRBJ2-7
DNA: TGCAGCGTTGAAGTGGCAGGGGGATCCGAGCAGTACTTC
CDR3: CSVEVAGGSEQYF

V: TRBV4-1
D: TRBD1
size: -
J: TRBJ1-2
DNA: TGCGCCAGCAGCCCAGGACAGGGGCATGGCTACACCTTC
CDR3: CASSPGQGHGYTF

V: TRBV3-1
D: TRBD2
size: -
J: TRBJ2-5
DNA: TGTGCCAGCAGCCAAGATCCCAGCGGGAGGGGGACCCAGTACTTC
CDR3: CASSQDPSGRGTQYF

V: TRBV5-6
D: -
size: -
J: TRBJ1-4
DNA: TGTGCCAGCAGCTTGGCCAGGGGAAATGAAAAACTGTTTTTT
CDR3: CASSLARGNEKLFF

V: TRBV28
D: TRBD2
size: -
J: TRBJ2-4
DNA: TGTGCCAGCAGTCGTGCGGGGTGGGGGCTAGCGGGAGGGAATCTAGCCAAAAACATTCAGTACTTC
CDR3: CASSRAGWGLAGGNLAKNIQYF

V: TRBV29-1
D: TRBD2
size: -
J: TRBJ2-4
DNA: TGCAGCGTTGTGGGACTAGGTCACATTCAGTACTTC
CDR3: CSVVGLGHIQYF

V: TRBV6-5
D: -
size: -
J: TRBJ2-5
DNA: TGTGCCAGCAGTTACGCCCAGGGGTGGGAGACCCAGTACTTC
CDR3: CASSYAQGWETQYF

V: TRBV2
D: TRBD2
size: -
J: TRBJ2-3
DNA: TGTGCCAGCAGTGACGGGACTAGCGGGGCGAGTAGCACAGATACGCAGTATTTT
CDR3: CASSDGTSGASSTDTQYF

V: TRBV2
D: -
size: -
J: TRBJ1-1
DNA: TGTGCCAGCAGTGCTCAGGGTCTGAACACTGAAGCTTTCTTT
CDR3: CASSAQGLNTEAFF

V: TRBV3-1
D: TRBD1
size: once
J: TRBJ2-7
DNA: TGTGCCAGCAGCCAAAGTAGGGACAGCTTCTACGAGCAGTACTTC
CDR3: CASSQSRDSFYEQYF

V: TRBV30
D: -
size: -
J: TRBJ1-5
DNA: TGTGCCTGGAGTGGAGCCCACAATCAGCCCCAGCATTTT
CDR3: CAWSGAHNQPQHF

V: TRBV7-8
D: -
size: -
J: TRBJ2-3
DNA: TGTGCCAGCAGCCCCCACGCACGTGCTGTCACAGATACGCAGTATTTT
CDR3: CASSPHARAVTDTQYF

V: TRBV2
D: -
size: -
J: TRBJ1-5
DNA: TGTGCCAGCAGCCCCACCCGACGGACCAATCAGCCCCAGCATTTT
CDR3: CASSPTRRTNQPQHF

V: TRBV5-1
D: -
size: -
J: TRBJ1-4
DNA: TGCGCCAGCAGCTTGGGTGGGGCTAATGAAAAACTGTTTTTT
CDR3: CASSLGGANEKLFF

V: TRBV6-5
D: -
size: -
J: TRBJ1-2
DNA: TGTGCCAGCAGTTACTCGAAGGGGGTCTATGGCTACACCTTC
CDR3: CASSYSKGVYGYTF

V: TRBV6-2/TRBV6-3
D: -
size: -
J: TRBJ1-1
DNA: TGTGCCAGCCTCCGGGACACGGGGACCACTGAAGCTTTCTTT
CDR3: CASLRDTGTTEAFF

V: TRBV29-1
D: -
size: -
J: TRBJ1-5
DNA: TGCAGCGTTGGACAGGCCTCGGGGCAGCCCCAGCATTTT
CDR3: CSVGQASGQPQHF